This T cell receptor beta chain was recorded in a study of T cell responses to AZD1222 COVID-19 vaccine. General study results and limits: Two AZD1222 administrations were followed by greater Spike-specific TCR breadth and depth. Reportedly, nearly half the spike-specific TCRs target unmutated variant regions. The donor group comprised mostly white British people and more females; the analysis possibly underestimated clonal diversity.

The data were produced by immunoSEQ multiplex PCR, yet TCRdb's version contains in-frame clones alone and is incomplete. The sample gives approximately 180,000 clones, 80% to 90% of which show up once; more than 3.5% is in the top ten. CDR1 is MNHEY, CDR2 SMNVEV, per germline (reference sequence). The CDR3 runs to 15 residues. J was trimmed by 5 bases and V by 5 bases; bases with no gene match: 11. A remark on this clone: As yet, its antigen is unknown.

The clonotype was recovered from an adult who received the MenACWY meningococcal vaccine as a control. The sequencing here drew on peripheral blood, taken 28 days after the second dose of the MenACWY control vaccine. The chain combines TRBV27 with TRBJ2-7, with 8 bases fitting TRBD1. The CDR3: CASSLRRQGAHEQYF. CDR3 nucleotide sequence: TGTGCCAGCAGTCTCCGCCGGCAGGGGGCGCACGAGCAGTACTTC.